The 21 T cell receptor beta chains below were found in one sample sequenced in a study of shared clonotypes between healthy human individuals. Clones were sequenced by immunoSEQ multiplex PCR, and TCRdb holds only the in-frame ones, with some missing. The sample yields 490,000 or so clones, 79% seen once. Input material: PBMCs. These receptors were obtained from a woman aged 40 to 50 in good health. Some clones in this sample may be carry-over from other donors' samples.

The rearrangement joins TRBV9 to TRBJ2-3; the D is unclear. The CDR3 spans 11 residues. From germline, CDR1 is SGDLS and CDR2 YYNGEE. Deletions cut 5 bases from V and 2 bases from J, with 3 bases between. The CDR3 region has the DNA TGTGCCAGCAGTTTCACAGATACGCAGTATTTT. Amino acid sequence: CASSFTDTQYF.

The CDR3 DNA follows: TGCAGCGCGACAGGGGATTTCTATGGCTACACCTTC. Amino acids: CSATGDFYGYTF. The chain joins TRBV29-1 to TRBJ1-2, with 8 bases aligning to TRBD1. Looked up from germline, CDR1 is SQVTM and CDR2 is ANQGSEA. The V segment lost 7 bases and the J segment 4 bases; nucleotides outside the gene matches: 5. This CDR3 has 12 residues. The full variable domain, with the rest looked up from reference TRBV29-1 and TRBJ1-2, is SAVISQKPSRDICQRGTSLTIQCQVDSQVTMMFWYRQQPGQSLTLIATANQGSEATYESGFVIDKFPISRPNLTFSTLTVSNMSPEDSSIYLCSATGDFYGYTFGSGTRLTVV.

This chain uses TRBV10-2 with TRBJ1-5; weak D call: TRBD1 (6 bases). The CDR3 totals 14 residues. With 2 bases removed from V and 11 bases from J, the gap between germline ends came to 16 bases. Germline CDR1 WSHSY, CDR2 SAAADI. The CDR3 region is CASSENRASRAQHF. The DNA for the CDR3 is TGCGCCAGCAGTGAGAACAGGGCCAGTCGGGCCCAGCATTTT.

The rearrangement links TRBV19 to TRBJ2-1, with TRBD2 identical over 7 bases. Trimming removed 8 bases from V and 6 bases from J; junction bases left unmatched: 10. CDR1 is LNHDA and CDR2 is SQIVND in the germline V gene (reference sequence). There are 14 residues in the CDR3. The CDR3 is CASGWRETSNEQFF. CDR3 DNA sequence: TGTGCCAGTGGGTGGCGGGAGACGAGCAATGAGCAGTTCTTC.

This clone was seen only once. A single base is all that separates this from a far larger clone, so a read error is likely. V usage is TRBV5-4 and J usage is TRBJ2-5; 8 bases line up with TRBD1. The CDR3 has 15 amino acids. From germline, CDR1 is SGHNT and CDR2 YYREEE (reference sequence). V shed 3 bases and J 5 bases; nucleotides not matched to a gene: 9. CDR3 sequence reads: CASSSRSGGTETQYF. The CDR3 bases are TGTGCCAGCAGCTCGCGGTCAGGGGGCACGGAGACCCAGTACTTC.

A note on this clone: This specimen includes other DNA sequences encoding the same CDR3. The V call is TRBV11-2, the J call TRBJ2-7; D unclear. The CDR3 runs 13 residues. V dropped 1 base and J dropped 0 bases, with 4 bases sitting between them. CDR1 is SGHAT, CDR2 FQNNGV, per germline. The CDR3 here is CASSLASSYEQYF. Written as DNA, the CDR3 is TGTGCCAGCAGCTTAGCGAGCTCCTACGAGCAGTACTTC.

This chain uses TRBV18 with TRBJ2-7; D is uncertain. The CDR3 has 13 amino acids. The germline gives CDR1 KGHSH, CDR2 LQKENI. Trimming cost V 5 bases and J 6 bases, with 14 bases left between them. In nucleotides, the CDR3 is TGTGCCAGCTCAACCGACACCAATGGCGAGCAGTACTTC. It specifies CASSTDTNGEQYF.

The J gene is TRBJ2-1, the V gene TRBV5-8, with 12 bases identical to TRBD2. The germline CDR1 and CDR2 sequences are SGHTS and YDEGEE. The V gene end was trimmed by 0 bases and the J gene end by 5 bases; junction bases not matched to a gene: 3. The CDR3 is 16 residues long. For the CDR3, the DNA is TGTGCCAGCAGCTTGGCACTAGCGGGAGGCAACAATGAGCAGTTCTTC. Amino acid sequence: CASSLALAGGNNEQFF. Filled out from reference TRBV5-8 and TRBJ2-1, the complete variable domain reads EAGVTQSPTHLIKTRGQQATLRCSPISGHTSVYWYQQALGLGLQFLLWYDEGEERNRGNFPPRFSGRQFPNYSSELNVNALELEDSALYLCASSLALAGGNNEQFFGPGTRLTVL.

This clone was counted ten times or more. Other nucleotide sequences in the sample specify the same CDR3. V usage is TRBV30 and J usage is TRBJ1-4, with D unclear. The V end lost 0 bases, the J end lost 8 bases, and 10 bases lay between the germline ends. This CDR3 spans 13 amino acids. The germline V gene has CDR1 GTSNPN and CDR2 SVGIG (reference sequence). The CDR3 bases are TGTGCCTGGAGTGTAAACAGCAACGAAAAACTGTTTTTT. Translated: CAWSVNSNEKLFF.

The chain combines TRBV6-5 with TRBJ2-2; 8 bases are shared with TRBD1. This CDR3 is 14 amino acids long. Losses at the gene ends were 10 bases for V and 4 bases for J; bases not matched to a gene: 8. Germline CDR1 and CDR2: MNHEY and SVGAGI. CDR3 sequence: CATRTGWGTGELFF. The CDR3 coding sequence is TGTGCCACCCGGACAGGGTGGGGCACCGGGGAGCTGTTTTTT.

V and J are TRBV20-1 and TRBJ2-1, with D perhaps TRBD1 (6 bases). V was clipped by 5 bases and J by 8 bases, with 10 bases between them. The length of the CDR3 is 11 residues. Looked up from germline, CDR1 is DFQATT and CDR2 is SNEGSKA (reference sequence). This CDR3 reads CSASQGDEQFF. The CDR3 nucleotides are TGCAGTGCTTCACAGGGTGATGAGCAGTTCTTC.

The chain uses TRBV5-1 and TRBJ1-5; D unresolved. The CDR3 sequence is 16 residues long. V was cut by 0 bases and J by 0 bases, with 10 bases left in between. CDR1 is SGHRS and CDR2 is YFSETQ in the germline V gene. CDR3 sequence reads: CASSLGARNSNQPQHF. The CDR3 DNA reads TGCGCCAGCAGCTTGGGCGCGCGGAATAGCAATCAGCCCCAGCATTTT. The whole variable domain, remainder taken from reference TRBV5-1 and TRBJ1-5, is KAGVTQTPRYLIKTRGQQVTLSCSPISGHRSVSWYQQTPGQGLQFLFEYFSETQRNKGNFPGRFSGRQFSNSRSEMNVSTLELGDSALYLCASSLGARNSNQPQHFGDGTRLSIL.

The genes are TRBV5-8 and TRBJ1-1; the D is unclear. V was clipped by 3 bases and J by 1 base, with 7 bases between them. The length of the CDR3 is 13 residues. Germline lookup yields CDR1 SGHTS and CDR2 YDEGEE. CDR3 in amino acids: CASSYRRNTEAFF. CDR3 sequence (DNA): TGTGCCAGCAGCTATAGGAGGAACACTGAAGCTTTCTTT.

About this clone itself: This CDR3 is also generated by other DNA sequences in the sample. The chain joins TRBV18 to TRBJ1-1, with D possibly TRBD1 on 5 matching bases. V was clipped by 3 bases and J by 5 bases, with 10 bases between them. This CDR3 spans 13 amino acids. Germline-derived CDR1 and CDR2 are KGHSH and LQKENI. The chain's CDR3 is CASSPNWGTEAFF. The CDR3 bases are TGTGCCAGCTCACCGAATTGGGGGACTGAAGCTTTCTTT.

V and J are TRBV6-1 and TRBJ1-1; perhaps TRBD1 as D (6 bases). V lost 6 bases and J lost 8, with 19 bases in between. The CDR3 is 14 residues long. Germline lookup yields CDR1 MNHNS and CDR2 SASEGT. The DNA of the CDR3 is TGTGCCAGCAGGCAACAGGGTAAGGGTTTGGAAGCTTTCTTT. This codes for CASRQQGKGLEAFF.

This chain connects TRBV6-4 to TRBJ1-5; TRBD1 is a possible D gene (5 bases). Trimming pared 9 bases from V and 4 bases from J, leaving 25 bases between. The length of the CDR3 is 17 residues. CDR1 is MRHNA, CDR2 SNTAGT, per germline. The CDR3 protein is CARLMWFDSNPNQPQHF. CDR3 nucleotides: TGTGCCAGACTAATGTGGTTCGACAGCAACCCTAATCAGCCCCAGCATTTT.

This rearrangement joins TRBV15 to TRBJ1-2; D is perhaps TRBD1 (5 bases). V dropped 3 bases and J dropped 3 bases, with 20 bases sitting between them. CDR1 is LNHNV, CDR2 YYDKDF, per germline (reference sequence). The CDR3 runs 17 residues. CDR3 protein: CATSSIQTGTGYYGYTF. DNA for the CDR3: TGTGCCACCAGCAGTATTCAAACCGGGACGGGATACTATGGCTACACCTTC.

This CDR3 reads CASSLAVDTEAFF. As DNA, the CDR3 is TGTGCCAGCAGCCTCGCGGTAGACACTGAAGCTTTCTTT. The chain links TRBV7-3 to TRBJ1-1; D gene ambiguous. The germline V gene has CDR1 SGHTA and CDR2 FQGTGA. The V gene lost 5 bases and the J gene lost 3 bases, with 10 bases spanning the gap. The CDR3 extends over 13 amino acids.

This clone was seen ten or more times. CDR3 region: CASSLAKGGRAGETQYF. Here the CDR3 DNA reads TGCGCCAGCAGCTTGGCCAAAGGGGGGAGGGCCGGCGAGACCCAGTACTTC. The V and J genes are TRBV5-1 and TRBJ2-5, with D perhaps TRBD2 (7 bases). CDR3 length: 17 amino acids. The germline CDR1 and CDR2 sequences are SGHRS and YFSETQ. Trimming took 0 bases from V and 5 from J, leaving 20 bases between them.

The chain carries TRBV27 and TRBJ2-3, with 8 bases lining up with TRBD1. J lost 0 bases, V lost 3 bases, and 5 bases had no gene match. CDR1 MNHEY and CDR2 SMNVEV come from the germline V gene (reference sequence). The CDR3 contains 16 residues. CDR3 loop: CASSFRTGISTDTQYF. CDR3 DNA sequence: TGTGCCAGCAGTTTCCGGACAGGGATTAGCACAGATACGCAGTATTTT.

The chain links TRBV7-7 to TRBJ1-1; unclear D gene. Germline V CDR1 and CDR2: SSHAT, FNYEAQ (reference sequence). V was cut by 6 bases and J by 11 bases, with 19 bases left in between. CDR3 length equals 13 residues. The CDR3 nucleotides are TGTGCCAGCAGTATGTCGGGTTCCAGCCGGGCTTTCTTT. As protein: CASSMSGSSRAFF.